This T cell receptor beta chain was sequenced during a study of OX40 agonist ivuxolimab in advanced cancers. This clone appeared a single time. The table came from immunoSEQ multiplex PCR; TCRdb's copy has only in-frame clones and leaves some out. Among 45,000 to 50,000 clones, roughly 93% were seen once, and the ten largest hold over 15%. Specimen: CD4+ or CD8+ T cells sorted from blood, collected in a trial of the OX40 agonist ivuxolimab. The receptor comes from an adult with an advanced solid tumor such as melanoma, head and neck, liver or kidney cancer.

CDR3 protein: CASLGGRNTGELFF. For the CDR3, the DNA is TGTGCCAGCCTGGGGGGACGGAACACCGGGGAGCTGTTTTTT. The V and J genes are TRBV27 and TRBJ2-2; perhaps TRBD2 as D (6 bases). The CDR3 has 14 residues. V was pared by 8 bases and J by 1 base, with 11 bases between. Per the germline V gene, CDR1 is MNHEY and CDR2 is SMNVEV (reference sequence).